Shown below are 6 T cell receptor beta chains from a single sample sequenced in a study of blood T cell repertoires in COVID-19. Generated by immunoSEQ multiplex PCR, the TCRdb table keeps only in-frame clones and is missing some. The table records around 340,000 clones, 65% to 90% of them present only once. The sample consisted of PBMCs or T cells enriched from blood (not recorded which). The source of these receptors is a woman aged 40 to 50 with acute COVID-19.

J is TRBJ2-5 and V is TRBV19; 8 nucleotides align to TRBD2. The CDR3 totals 14 residues. The germline V gene encodes CDR1 LNHDA and CDR2 SQIVND (reference sequence). Trimming cost V 5 bases and J 10 bases; bases outside gene matches: 12. In DNA, the CDR3 is TGTGCCAGTAGTTCGGCTAGCGGGTTTAGTAACCAGTACTTC. It encodes CASSSASGFSNQYF.

V gene TRBV5-1 combines with J gene TRBJ2-2; TRBD1 agrees at 7 bases. CDR1 and CDR2 (germline): SGHRS, YFSETQ. This CDR3 comprises 15 residues. The junction had 4 bases not matched to a gene; V was cut back by 0 bases and J by 5 bases. CDR3 nucleotide sequence: TGCGCCAGCAGCTTGGGGCAGGGGGAAACCGGGGAGCTGTTTTTT. Translating gives CASSLGQGETGELFF.

There are a few counts of this clone. CDR3 loop: CASSFEGRGTEAFF. In DNA, the CDR3 is TGTGCCAGCAGTTTTGAGGGCAGGGGGACTGAAGCTTTCTTT. This chain links TRBV27 with TRBJ1-1, with 7 bases aligning to TRBD1. V dropped 3 bases and J dropped 5; count of bases not matched to a gene: 6. Germline V gives CDR1 MNHEY, CDR2 SMNVEV (reference sequence). CDR3 length equals 14 residues.

This clone turned up a few times. The V gene is TRBV20-1, the J gene TRBJ2-3, with 9 bases lining up with TRBD1. The CDR3 loop spans 11 amino acids. Germline-derived CDR1 and CDR2 are DFQATT and SNEGSKA (reference sequence). V shed 6 bases, J shed 14 bases, and the junction held 9 bases outside the gene matches. CDR3 sequence: CSADRTGARYF. DNA for the CDR3: TGCAGTGCCGACCGGACAGGGGCGAGGTATTTT.

The chain recombines TRBV5-3 with TRBJ1-5, with unresolved D. TRBV5-3 is marked as an open reading frame, function uncertain. V was trimmed by 2 bases and J by 5 bases, leaving 14 bases between them. There are 15 residues in the CDR3. The CDR3 nucleotides are TGTGCCAGAAGCTTAAGAACAGATATTGATCAGCCCCAGCATTTT. Its protein is CARSLRTDIDQPQHF.

The gene calls are TRBV21-1 and TRBJ1-6; the D call TRBD1 from the table was never checked on the DNA. TRBV21-1 represents a pseudogene. This CDR3 is 18 amino acids long. The CDR3 spells CASSKEVDRSSYNSPLHF. The DNA of the CDR3 is TGTGCCAGCAGCAAAGAAGTCGACAGGAGCTCCTATAATTCACCCCTCCACTTT.